This T cell receptor (beta chain) was profiled in a study of T cells in Graves' hyperthyroidism and ophthalmopathy. Hyperthyroidism, newly diagnosed and lasting under 2 months, affected patients aged 18 to 65. Diagnostic assessment was based on clinical symptoms, serum thyroxine and TRAb, thyroid ultrasound and orbital computed tomography. Germline values: CDR1 DFQATT, CDR2 SNEGSKA (reference sequence). This CDR3 has 15 residues. V shed 3 bases and J shed 4 bases, with 18 bases lying between them. Using RNA transcripts as the source, TCR beta CDR3 regions were amplified. The study used the HTBI primer set for a first-round RT-PCR of the TCR CDR3. TCRdb processed the multiplex PCR reads anew with MiXCR; each CDR3 protein has one entry. The sample records a few hundred thousand distinct CDR3 sequences, more than 45% being singletons. Overall study findings and caveats: Most expanded thyroid clonotypes above 0.001 recurred in blood.

Many counts were recorded for this clonotype. Its antigen is undetermined. The chain carries TRBV20-1 and TRBJ1-1; TRBD1 is a possible D gene (6 bases). The TCR sequence derives from a woman under 30 with Graves' hyperthyroidism. The sequencing input was peripheral blood or thyroid tissue (not recorded which). This CDR3 is CSARDPQGSSTEAFF. The CDR3 DNA sequence: TGCAGTGCTAGGGACCCACAGGGTTCGAGCACTGAAGCTTTCTTT.